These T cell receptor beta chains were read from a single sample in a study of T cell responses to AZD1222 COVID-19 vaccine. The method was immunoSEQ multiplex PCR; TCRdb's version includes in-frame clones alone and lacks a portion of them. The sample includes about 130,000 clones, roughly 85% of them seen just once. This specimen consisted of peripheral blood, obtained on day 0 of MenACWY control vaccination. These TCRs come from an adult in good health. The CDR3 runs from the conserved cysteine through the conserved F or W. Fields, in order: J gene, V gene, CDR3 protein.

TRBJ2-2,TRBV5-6,CASSRGNRDRGAGELFF
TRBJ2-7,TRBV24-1,CATSAAGAGEQYF
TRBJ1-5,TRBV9,CASSSIHQPQHF
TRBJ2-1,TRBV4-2,CASSLTTNYNEQFF
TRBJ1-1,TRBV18,CASSPQGLNTEAFF
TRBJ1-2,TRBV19,CASSTVGTGPRGYTF
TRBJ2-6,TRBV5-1,CASSLAGASGANVLTF
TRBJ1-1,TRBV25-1,CASRRGLAEAFF
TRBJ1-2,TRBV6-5,CASSYSGLAIYGYTF
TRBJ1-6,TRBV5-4,CASSLKGISSPLHF
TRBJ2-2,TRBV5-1,CASSFRTNTGELFF
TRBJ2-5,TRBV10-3,CAIRQKETQYF
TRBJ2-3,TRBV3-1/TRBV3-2,CASSQVSSGGTQYF
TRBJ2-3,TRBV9,CASEADTQYF
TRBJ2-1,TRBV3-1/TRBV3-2,CASSQVSGYNEQFF
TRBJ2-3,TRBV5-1,CASSQTGATDTQYF
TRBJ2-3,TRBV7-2,CASSLADTQYF
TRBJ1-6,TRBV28,CASSLRWNRTSYNSPLHF
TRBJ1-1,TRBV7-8,CASSPSLLEGTEAFF
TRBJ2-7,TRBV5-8,CASSFSGTTSYEQYF
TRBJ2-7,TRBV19,CASSIDPYRVNEQYF
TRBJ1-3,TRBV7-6,CASSPQSSGNTIYF
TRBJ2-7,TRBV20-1,CSASLLDRGGEQYF
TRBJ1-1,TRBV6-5,CASSLRGRQGPEAFF
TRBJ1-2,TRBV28,CASSLIDLGDYGYTF
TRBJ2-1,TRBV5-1,CASSYSGRNNEQFF
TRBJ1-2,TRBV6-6,CASSLTDYYGYTF
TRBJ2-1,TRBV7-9,CASSLAGGYEQFF
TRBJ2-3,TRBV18,CASSPLGTPIGTDTQYF
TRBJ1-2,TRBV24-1,CATSDRDGNYGYTF
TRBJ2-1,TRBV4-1,CASKGTGTANEQFF
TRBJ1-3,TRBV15,CATSRDKGGGLLSGNTIYF
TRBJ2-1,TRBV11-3,CASSSRQGPSFEQFF
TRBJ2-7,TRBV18,CASSPNIRQTSYEQYF
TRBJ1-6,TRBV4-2,CASSRNMPGQRSTNSPLHF
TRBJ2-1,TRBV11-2,CASSPGSSQFF
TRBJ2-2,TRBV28,CASSLLQGRAGELFF
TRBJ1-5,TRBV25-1,CASSGQGEQPQHF
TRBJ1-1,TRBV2,CASKGHDTEAFF
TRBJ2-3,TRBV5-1,CASSSGSAGLDTQYF
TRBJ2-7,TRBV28,CATRMGGPTTYEQYF
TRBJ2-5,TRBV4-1,CASSPTSGMAETQYF
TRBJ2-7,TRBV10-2,CASMAQTGAYEQYF
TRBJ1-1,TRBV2,CASTPLTAGTEAFF
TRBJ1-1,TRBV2,CASNLWGTEAFF
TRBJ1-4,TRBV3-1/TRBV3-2,CASSQTPGRLNEKLFF
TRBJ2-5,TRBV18,CASSPRQQETQYF
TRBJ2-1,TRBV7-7,CASSKGLGGYNEQFF
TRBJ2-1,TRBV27,CASSLSPGSGEQFF
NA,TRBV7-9,CASSLEGGWTYEQYF
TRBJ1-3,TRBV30,CAWKDLSSGNTIYF
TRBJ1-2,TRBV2,CASSDEGQAMNYGYTF
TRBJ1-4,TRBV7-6,CASSLVLPGGTRKELFF
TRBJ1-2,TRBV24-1,CATSLELTGTGANYGYTF
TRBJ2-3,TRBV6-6,CASKWREGGDTQYF
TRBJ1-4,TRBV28,CASSYHRGLAEKLFF
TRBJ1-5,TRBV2,CASSETPGVKQGDYDQPQHF
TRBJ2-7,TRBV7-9,CASSRQYEQYF